This TCR beta chain was identified during a study of blood T cells in healthy people across ages. Study observations and caveats: Per million T cells, the diversity of TCR beta decreased roughly linearly as age advanced.

Peripheral blood was drawn, roughly 10 milliliters per donor. Of note for this clonotype: Its antigen is still unknown.

Alongside a J-beta primer mix, a sample-barcoded 5' primer served in a second PCR lasting roughly 6 to 11 cycles. From the 5' RACE reads, TCRdb called clonotypes with MiXCR, one entry per CDR3 protein. The sample lists 710,000 or so distinct CDR3 sequences; approximately 21% were seen once. The sequence was collected from a man aged 65-85 years in good health. The specimen was blood.

The chain's CDR3 is CASSSWTADTQYF. Here the CDR3 DNA reads TGTGCCAGCAGCTCCTGGACAGCAGATACGCAGTATTTT. The J gene is TRBJ2-3, the V gene TRBV5-5; D perhaps matches TRBD1 (6 bases). CDR1 is SGHKS and CDR2 is YYEKEE in the germline V gene (reference sequence). The CDR3 consists of 13 residues. Trimming removed 3 bases from V and 4 bases from J, with 9 bases in between.